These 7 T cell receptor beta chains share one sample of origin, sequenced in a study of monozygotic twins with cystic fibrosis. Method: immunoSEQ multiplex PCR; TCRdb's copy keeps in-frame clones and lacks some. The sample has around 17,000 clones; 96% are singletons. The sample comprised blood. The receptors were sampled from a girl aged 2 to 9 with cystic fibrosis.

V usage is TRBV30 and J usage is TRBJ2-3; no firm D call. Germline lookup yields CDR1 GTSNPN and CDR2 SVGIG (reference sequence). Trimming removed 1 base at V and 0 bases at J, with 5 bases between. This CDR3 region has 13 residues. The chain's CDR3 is CAWSAGSTDTQYF. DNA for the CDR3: TGTGCCTGGAGTGCCGGGAGCACAGATACGCAGTATTTT.

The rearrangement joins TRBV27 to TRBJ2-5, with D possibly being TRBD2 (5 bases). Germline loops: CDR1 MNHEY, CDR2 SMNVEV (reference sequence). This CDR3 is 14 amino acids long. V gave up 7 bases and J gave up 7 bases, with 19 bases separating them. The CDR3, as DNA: TGTGCCAGCATTAATAGGATCGACGAGGGGACCCAGTACTTC. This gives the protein CASINRIDEGTQYF.

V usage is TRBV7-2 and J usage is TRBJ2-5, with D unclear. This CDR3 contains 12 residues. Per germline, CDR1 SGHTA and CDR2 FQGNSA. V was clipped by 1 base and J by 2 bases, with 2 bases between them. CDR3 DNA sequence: TGTGCCAGCAGCTTAGATCAAGAGACCCAGTACTTC. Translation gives CASSLDQETQYF.

CDR3 bases: TGCGCCAGCAGCCAAGATTTGGACAGGGGGCGCCCCGGCTATGGCTACACCTTC. Its translation is CASSQDLDRGRPGYGYTF. This chain joins TRBV4-3 and TRBJ1-2; 11 bases fit TRBD1. Per the germline V gene, CDR1 is LGHNA and CDR2 is YSLEER. This CDR3 is 18 amino acids long. After removal of 0 bases from V and 4 bases from J, the junction contained 10 bases not matched to a gene.

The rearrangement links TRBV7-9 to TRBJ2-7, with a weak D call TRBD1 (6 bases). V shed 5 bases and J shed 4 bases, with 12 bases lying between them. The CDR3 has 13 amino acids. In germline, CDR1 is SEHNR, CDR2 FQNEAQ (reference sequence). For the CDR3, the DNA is TGTGCCAGCAGCCCTTGGGACAAGTACGAGCAGTACTTC. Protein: CASSPWDKYEQYF.

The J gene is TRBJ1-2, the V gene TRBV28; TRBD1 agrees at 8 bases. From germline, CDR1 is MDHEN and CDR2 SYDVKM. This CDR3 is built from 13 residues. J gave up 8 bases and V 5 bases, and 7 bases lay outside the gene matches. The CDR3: CASSTGQGPGYTF. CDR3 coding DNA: TGTGCCAGCAGTACCGGACAGGGCCCGGGCTACACCTTC.

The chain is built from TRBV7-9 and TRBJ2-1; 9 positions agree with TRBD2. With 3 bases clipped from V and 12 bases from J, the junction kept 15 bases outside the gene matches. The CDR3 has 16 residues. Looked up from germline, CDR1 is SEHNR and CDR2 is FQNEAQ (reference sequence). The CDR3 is CASSLGVLAGPQGQFF. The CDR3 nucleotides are TGTGCCAGCAGCTTGGGTGTGCTAGCGGGGCCCCAGGGGCAGTTCTTC.